This T cell receptor (beta chain) originates from a study of cytomegalovirus exposure and HLA in healthy donors. Study overall: About 85 million unique TCRs from HLA-typed donors were held in an early release of data.

General study points: The authors reported that TCR beta sequences could predict HLA-A and HLA-B alleles. These predictions were accurate for most subjects in the first cohort. The authors later found most CMV-associated TCR beta chains appeared HLA-restricted.

A remark on this clone: What it binds is unknown.

CDR1 and CDR2 (germline): SQVTM, ANQGSEA. The ends were cut back, 3 bases at V and 7 bases at J, with 6 bases in the middle. The CDR3 totals 10 residues. PCR amplification relied on 60 Vbeta primers (plus 13 Jbeta primers). The assay was immunoSEQ multiplex PCR, and TCRdb's table has in-frame clones only and misses some. The repertoire has about 160,000 clones, roughly 79% of them found once; the top ten carry 6% to 8%. This receptor was taken from a male donor in good health and CMV-seropositive. The V gene is TRBV29-1, the J gene TRBJ1-2; a possible D gene is TRBD1 (6 bases). The sequenced material came from PBMCs. The CDR3 region is CSVDRGGYTF. Written as DNA, the CDR3 is TGCAGCGTTGACAGGGGTGGCTACACCTTC.